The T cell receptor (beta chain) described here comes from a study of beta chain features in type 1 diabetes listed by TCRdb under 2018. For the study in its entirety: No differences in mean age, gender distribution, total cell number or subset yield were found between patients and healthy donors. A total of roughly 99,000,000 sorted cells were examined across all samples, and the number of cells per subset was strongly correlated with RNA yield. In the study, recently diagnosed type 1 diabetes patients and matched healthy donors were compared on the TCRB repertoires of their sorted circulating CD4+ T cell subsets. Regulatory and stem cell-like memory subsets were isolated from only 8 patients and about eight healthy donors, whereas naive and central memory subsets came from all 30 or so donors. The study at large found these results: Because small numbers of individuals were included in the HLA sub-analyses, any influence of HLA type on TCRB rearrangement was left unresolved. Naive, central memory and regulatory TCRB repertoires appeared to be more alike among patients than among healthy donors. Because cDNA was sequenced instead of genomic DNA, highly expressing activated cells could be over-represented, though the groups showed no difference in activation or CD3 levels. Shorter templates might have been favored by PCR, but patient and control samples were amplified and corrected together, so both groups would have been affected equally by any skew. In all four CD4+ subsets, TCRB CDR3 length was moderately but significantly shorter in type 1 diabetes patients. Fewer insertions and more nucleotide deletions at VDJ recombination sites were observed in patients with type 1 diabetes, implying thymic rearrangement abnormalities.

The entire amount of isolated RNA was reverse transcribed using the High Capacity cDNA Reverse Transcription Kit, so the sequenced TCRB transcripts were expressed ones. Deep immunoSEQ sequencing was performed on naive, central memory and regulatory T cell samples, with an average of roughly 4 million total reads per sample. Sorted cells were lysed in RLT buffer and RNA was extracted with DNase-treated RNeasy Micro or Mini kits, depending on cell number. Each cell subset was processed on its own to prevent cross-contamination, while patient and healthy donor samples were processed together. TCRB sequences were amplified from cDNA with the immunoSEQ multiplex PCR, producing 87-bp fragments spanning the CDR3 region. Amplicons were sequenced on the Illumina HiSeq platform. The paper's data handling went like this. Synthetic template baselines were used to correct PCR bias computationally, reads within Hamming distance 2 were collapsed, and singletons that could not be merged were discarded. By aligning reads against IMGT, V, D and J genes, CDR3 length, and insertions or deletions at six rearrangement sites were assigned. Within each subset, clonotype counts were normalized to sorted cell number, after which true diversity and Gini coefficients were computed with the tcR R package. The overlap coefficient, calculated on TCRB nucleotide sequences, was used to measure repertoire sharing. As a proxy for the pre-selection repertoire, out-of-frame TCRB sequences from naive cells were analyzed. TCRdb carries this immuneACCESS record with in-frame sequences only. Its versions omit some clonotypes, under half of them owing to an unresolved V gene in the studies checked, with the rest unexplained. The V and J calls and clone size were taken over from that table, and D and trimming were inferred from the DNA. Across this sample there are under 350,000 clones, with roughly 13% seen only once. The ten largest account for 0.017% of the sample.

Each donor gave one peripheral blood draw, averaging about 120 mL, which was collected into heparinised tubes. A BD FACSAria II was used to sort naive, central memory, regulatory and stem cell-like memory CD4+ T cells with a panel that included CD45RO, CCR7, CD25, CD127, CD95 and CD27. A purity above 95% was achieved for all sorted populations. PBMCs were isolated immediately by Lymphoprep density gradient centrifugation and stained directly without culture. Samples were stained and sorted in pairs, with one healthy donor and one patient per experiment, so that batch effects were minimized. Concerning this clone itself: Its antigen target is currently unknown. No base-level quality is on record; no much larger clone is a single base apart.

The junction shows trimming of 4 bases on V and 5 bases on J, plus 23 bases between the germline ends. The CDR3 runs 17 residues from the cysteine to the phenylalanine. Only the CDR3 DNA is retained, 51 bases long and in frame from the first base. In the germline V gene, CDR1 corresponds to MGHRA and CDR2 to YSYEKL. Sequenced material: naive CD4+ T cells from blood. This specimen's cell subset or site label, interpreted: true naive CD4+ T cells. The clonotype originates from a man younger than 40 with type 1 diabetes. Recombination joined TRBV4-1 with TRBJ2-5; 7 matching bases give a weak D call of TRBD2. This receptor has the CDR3 CASSPYPRGRAGETQYF. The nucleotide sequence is TGCGCCAGCAGCCCCTATCCTAGGGGGAGGGCGGGGGAGACCCAGTACTTC.